Presented here are 18 T cell receptor beta chains from one specimen sequenced in a study of blood T cell repertoires in COVID-19. Repertoires were generated with immunoSEQ multiplex PCR, while TCRdb's copy carries only in-frame clones and drops some. The table shows 15,000 or so clones, with approximately 90% occurring only once. Sample: peripheral blood. The receptors here all came from a man aged 50-59 years with active COVID-19.

This rearrangement joins TRBV19 to TRBJ1-2; maybe TRBD1 (6 bases). The CDR3 spans 15 residues. Germline V gives CDR1 LNHDA, CDR2 SQIVND (reference sequence). V lost 5 bases and J 4 bases, leaving 17 bases between the germline ends. The CDR3 sequence: CASSPAGESGYGYTF. DNA of the CDR3: TGTGCCAGTAGTCCGGCAGGGGAGAGTGGCTATGGCTACACCTTC. Full variable domain (remainder filled in from reference TRBV19 and TRBJ1-2): DGGITQSPKYLFRKEGQNVTLSCEQNLNHDAMYWYRQDPGQGLRLIYYSQIVNDFQKGDIAEGYSVSREKKESFPLTVTSAQKNPTAFYLCASSPAGESGYGYTFGSGTRLTVV.

The CDR3 nucleotides read TGTGCCAGTAGTATCTCCGCCGGGGATACGCAGTATTTT. It encodes CASSISAGDTQYF. This rearrangement joins TRBV19 to TRBJ2-3; D is unresolved. Trimming pared 3 bases from V and 6 bases from J, leaving 10 bases between. Looked up from germline, CDR1 is LNHDA and CDR2 is SQIVND (reference sequence). The CDR3 covers 13 residues.

In nucleotides, the CDR3 is TGTGCCAGCAGCCCGGACAGGGATCAGGGCTACACCTTC. The encoded protein is CASSPDRDQGYTF. The chain joins TRBV11-3 to TRBJ1-2; 8 bases are a match to TRBD1. With 5 bases clipped from V and 8 bases from J, the junction kept 7 bases outside the gene matches. Germline-derived CDR1 and CDR2 are SGHNT and YENEEA. The CDR3 is made up of 13 amino acids.

This rearrangement joins TRBV9 to TRBJ2-3; TRBD2 matches 7 bases. CDR3 length: 14 amino acids. J lost 6 bases, V lost 3 bases, and 7 bases had no gene match. CDR1 SGDLS and CDR2 YYNGEE come from the germline V gene. CDR3 sequence reads: CASSDRTSSDTQYF. The CDR3, as DNA: TGTGCCAGCAGCGACAGGACTAGTTCGGATACGCAGTATTTT.

The CDR3 loop is CASSEVRTGGSEQYF. The CDR3 nucleotides are TGTGCCAGCAGTGAAGTCAGAACAGGGGGCTCCGAGCAGTACTTC. The rearrangement uses TRBV6-1 and TRBJ2-7, with 9 bases fitting TRBD1. J lost 6 bases, V lost 1 base, and 7 bases had no gene match. The CDR3 loop spans 15 amino acids. The germline V gene has CDR1 MNHNS and CDR2 SASEGT.

The chain couples TRBV6-6 to TRBJ2-7; 7 bases are shared with TRBD1. CDR1 and CDR2 from the germline V gene are MNHNY and SVGAGI (reference sequence). The trim removed 5 bases at V and 1 base at J, leaving 5 bases unmatched. The CDR3 contains 14 residues. The CDR3 reads CASSRAQGSYEQYF. The CDR3 DNA follows: TGTGCCAGCAGTCGGGCACAGGGGTCCTACGAGCAGTACTTC.

The chain joins TRBV27 to TRBJ2-3; 7 nucleotides align to TRBD2. This CDR3 is built from 17 residues. The germline V gene has CDR1 MNHEY and CDR2 SMNVEV (reference sequence). Trimming at V came to 6 bases and at J to 2 bases, leaving 14 bases not matched to a gene. The CDR3 reads CASSSSAILAPTDTQYF. The CDR3 bases are TGTGCCAGCAGCTCCTCTGCAATACTAGCGCCCACAGATACGCAGTATTTT.

In the case of this clone: As the CDR3 is not closed by the conserved phenylalanine or tryptophan, this likely results from a read error. It is unclear where the CDR3 begins or ends on the DNA, so no DNA is shown, and the CDR3 is as TCRdb lists it. The chain recombines TRBV7-8 with TRBJ1-2; TRBD1 is the table's D call and was not checked against the DNA. The CDR3 is 13 amino acids long, termini counted. CDR1 and CDR2 (germline): SGHVS, FQNEAQ. The CDR3: CASSLTLRGFPST.

The chain employs TRBV28 and TRBJ1-2; D unresolved. The CDR3 runs 13 residues. Looked up from germline, CDR1 is MDHEN and CDR2 is SYDVKM. V lost 2 bases, J lost 2 bases, and 6 bases lay in between. The CDR3 DNA sequence: TGTGCCAGCAGTTTAAGCATCAACTATGGCTACACCTTC. Encoded protein: CASSLSINYGYTF.

This chain links TRBV9 with TRBJ2-7; a possible D gene is TRBD2 (5 bases). CDR3 length: 12 residues. V was pared by 0 bases and J by 6 bases, with 7 bases between. Germline lookup yields CDR1 SGDLS and CDR2 YYNGEE. The CDR3 nucleotides read TGTGCCAGCAGCGTAGACCGGGGCGAGCAGTACTTC. It yields the protein CASSVDRGEQYF.

This sequence joins TRBV12-3 or TRBV12-4 and TRBJ1-2, with D possibly being TRBD1 (6 bases). This CDR3 is 13 amino acids long. The V and J ends lost 6 bases and 8 bases respectively, with 16 bases between them. The CDR3 is CASSSGLGAGYTF. For the CDR3, the DNA is TGTGCCAGCAGCTCGGGGCTGGGGGCCGGCTACACCTTC.

The V gene is TRBV6-2 or TRBV6-3, the J gene TRBJ1-5; a possible D gene is TRBD1 (5 bases). The CDR3 contains 13 residues. V lost 2 bases and J 7 bases, leaving 9 bases between the germline ends. CDR1 and CDR2 (germline): MNHEY, SVGEGT. The chain's CDR3 is CASSYTGDQPQHF. The CDR3 DNA is TGTGCCAGCAGTTACACGGGGGACCAGCCCCAGCATTTT.

The chain recombines TRBV6-1 with TRBJ1-5; TRBD1 might be the D (6 bases). The CDR3 consists of 14 residues. Trimming shortened V by 3 bases and J by 8 bases, and 14 bases separated the two germline ends. The germline V gene encodes CDR1 MNHNS and CDR2 SASEGT. The CDR3 DNA reads TGTGCCAGCAGTGATCTACAGGGTTGGGAGCCCCAGCATTTT. Translated, it gives CASSDLQGWEPQHF.

This chain joins TRBV19 and TRBJ2-6, with 9 bases fitting TRBD1. The CDR3 has 17 amino acids. V shed 4 bases, J shed 0 bases, and the junction held 4 bases outside the gene matches. Germline V gene data show CDR1 as LNHDA and CDR2 as SQIVND (reference sequence). CDR3 DNA sequence: TGTGCCAGTAGTACTGGGACAGGGCTCTCTGGGGCCAACGTCCTGACTTTC. Translating gives CASSTGTGLSGANVLTF.

The chain has TRBV6-5 and TRBJ1-3; D remains ambiguous. CDR3 length equals 14 residues. The V end lost 10 bases, the J end lost 4 bases, and 17 bases lay between the germline ends. Germline V lookup: CDR1 MNHEY, CDR2 SVGAGI. The CDR3 is CATFDRGRGNTIYF. The CDR3 DNA sequence: TGTGCCACCTTTGACCGAGGGAGAGGAAACACCATATATTTT.

This sequence joins TRBV6-5 and TRBJ2-3, with 7 bases aligning to TRBD2. The germline V gene encodes CDR1 MNHEY and CDR2 SVGAGI. The CDR3 runs to 13 residues. The ends lost 8 bases at V and 2 bases at J; junction bases unmatched: 4. The CDR3 nucleotides are TGTGCCAGCTCTAGCGGCCACACAGATACGCAGTATTTT. This translates into CASSSGHTDTQYF.

This clone is a singleton in its sample. The same CDR3 can be traced to other DNA sequences in this sample. The V call is TRBV7-9, the J call TRBJ2-5, with D possibly being TRBD1 (6 bases). The CDR3 consists of 13 residues. Trimming took off 5 bases at V and 4 bases at J, with 11 bases between the two ends. CDR1 is SEHNR and CDR2 is FQNEAQ in the germline V gene (reference sequence). CDR3 in amino acids: CASSTQGPETQYF. Written as DNA, the CDR3 is TGTGCCAGCAGCACACAGGGACCAGAGACCCAGTACTTC.

The chain recombines TRBV5-1 with TRBJ2-7, with D tentatively TRBD1 (6 bases). This CDR3 comprises 15 residues. The V gene's germline CDR1 is SGHRS and CDR2 YFSETQ. The V and J ends lost 0 bases and 0 bases respectively, with 10 bases between them. The CDR3 region is CASSLGQGFSYEQYF. The CDR3 DNA reads as TGCGCCAGCAGCTTGGGGCAGGGGTTCTCCTACGAGCAGTACTTC.